The source of this TCR beta chain is a study of blood T cell repertoires in COVID-19. About the research overall: In each case, the material was cDNA or gDNA derived from T cells, B-cell-depleted T cells, or PBMCs.

As processed by the authors: The assay estimated nucleated cells by amplifying reference gene primers. Profiling relied on immunoSEQ multiplex PCR, and the TCRdb table lists in-frame clones only, not all of them. That table furnishes V, J and clone size, whereas the DNA furnished D and trimming. The sample records roughly 260,000 clones, approximately 90% being singletons. Living in 20 to 30 US areas, the participants were between 18 and 89 years of age. The sample consisted of PBMCs or T cells enriched from blood (not recorded which). The receptor's source is a human donor in a cohort exposed to, infected with or recovered from COVID-19 (not recorded which). The donor label of this sample is uncertain.

The CDR3 region has the DNA TGTGCCAGCTCACCACGGGGACAGAATAATTCACCCCTCCACTTT. It encodes CASSPRGQNNSPLHF. The V and J genes are TRBV18 and TRBJ1-6, with 7 bases fitting TRBD1. This CDR3 is built from 15 residues. Losses at the gene ends were 1 base for V and 5 bases for J; bases not matched to a gene: 2. Germline-derived CDR1 and CDR2 are KGHSH and LQKENI. The full variable domain, completed using reference TRBV18 and TRBJ1-6, is NAGVMQNPRHLVRRRGQEARLRCSPMKGHSHVYWYRQLPEEGLKFMVYLQKENIIDESGMPKERFSAEFPKEGPSILRIQQVVRGDSAAYFCASSPRGQNNSPLHFGNGTRLTVT.